The clone carrying this T cell receptor beta chain was recorded only once. The sample belongs to a study of blood T cell repertoires in COVID-19. The CDR3 has 16 amino acids. Germline loops: CDR1 KGHSH, CDR2 LQKENI. After removal of 3 bases from V and 4 bases from J, the junction contained 7 bases not matched to a gene. Repertoires were generated with immunoSEQ multiplex PCR, while TCRdb's copy carries only in-frame clones and drops some. This sample has hundreds of thousands of clones, with about 89% found just once. A Seattle source enrolled patients during active infection and followed them longitudinally.

The source of this sequence is a woman in her thirties with COVID-19, enrolled during active disease. V usage is TRBV18 and J usage is TRBJ2-3; 10 nucleotides align to TRBD2. Sample: peripheral blood. CDR3 sequence (DNA): TGTGCCAGCTCACCCACCAAAAGCGGGGGGGCAGATACGCAGTATTTT. It specifies CASSPTKSGGADTQYF.